A selection of T cell receptor beta chains follows, all from one sample in a study of blood T cell repertoires in COVID-19. Only in-frame clones appear in the TCRdb table, and some are missing; sequencing was by immunoSEQ multiplex PCR. The table lists around 340,000 clones, approximately 89% of them singletons, with roughly 4% in the top ten. Sample: peripheral blood. The source is a woman aged 60 to 75 with COVID-19, enrolled during active disease. Each CDR3 is given with its conserved first and last residue. The D gene is left open where the match is weak. Size tells how often a clone was seen (once, few, many) or the class of an expanded clone, and some rows leave it out.

d_call clone_size j_call v_call cdr3_aa
TRBD1 . TRBJ1-5 TRBV20-1 CSASEARGNPPQHF
TRBD1 . TRBJ1-2 TRBV2 CASSVGDRAYGYTF
TRBD1 . TRBJ1-6 TRBV18 CASSQDRGLISPLHF
. . TRBJ1-1 TRBV6-5 CASRRTGTGEAFF
. . TRBJ2-2 TRBV5-1 CASSPIRGAGELFF
. . TRBJ2-2 TRBV27 CASSLAGVSTGELFF
. . TRBJ1-5 TRBV7-3 CASSLSPGTQPQHF
TRBD1 . TRBJ1-5 TRBV2 CASSGQGAIQPQHF
TRBD1 once TRBJ1-1 TRBV19 CASSSGTARPNTEAFF
TRBD2 . TRBJ2-7 TRBV27 CASSPVFSGGAGEQYF
TRBD2 . TRBJ2-7 TRBV18 CASSPSGLAGREQYF
TRBD1 few TRBJ1-1 TRBV3-1/TRBV3-2 CASSDRGGPRTEAFF
. . TRBJ2-5 TRBV7-6 CASSLAAQTQYF
. . TRBJ2-7 TRBV12-5 CASGLEIGGQYF
. . TRBJ1-3 TRBV5-1 CASSYAGQPSGNTIYF
TRBD1 . TRBJ1-2 TRBV6-5 CASSYTRTGGFYGYTF
. . TRBJ1-2 TRBV5-1 CASRQEAGRTNYGYTF
. . TRBJ2-7 TRBV18 CASSPNFYEQYF
. . TRBJ1-1 TRBV7-8 CASSAVGGRATEAFF
. once TRBJ2-3 TRBV5-4 CASSLPLGNTDTQYF
TRBD2 . TRBJ2-3 TRBV7-2 CASSRDYLSTDTQYF
TRBD2 . TRBJ2-7 TRBV4-2 CASSQDGLAGPYEQYF
TRBD1 . TRBJ1-1 TRBV6-5 CASSKTGFRTEAFF
. . TRBJ1-2 TRBV19 CASSPGTNYGYTF
TRBD1 once TRBJ1-2 TRBV19 CASSIRGQVYGYTF
TRBD1 . TRBJ1-5 TRBV19 CASSENRGGFQPQHF
. . TRBJ1-4 TRBV6-1 CASSEEEGLNEKLFF
TRBD2 . TRBJ2-3 TRBV9 CASRGTSDTQYF
. . TRBJ1-6 TRBV3-1/TRBV3-2 CASSREGGQGVSPLHF
. once TRBJ1-5 TRBV30 CAWSIQGYQPQHF
TRBD2 . TRBJ2-3 TRBV5-1 CASSSPSGPGDTQYF
. . TRBJ1-2 TRBV6-2/TRBV6-3 CASSNRQSYTF
TRBD1 . TRBJ1-6 TRBV30 CAWSDWTGGKSPLHF
TRBD1 . TRBJ1-1 TRBV3-1/TRBV3-2 CASSQAGTVAEAFF
. . TRBJ1-6 TRBV5-1 CASSLEAGVLNSPLHF
. . TRBJ2-7 TRBV7-3 CASSLPGDEQYF
. . TRBJ1-4 TRBV7-9 CASSLRADSEKLFF
. . TRBJ2-1 TRBV18 CASSPNNEQFF
TRBD1 once TRBJ2-3 TRBV5-1 CASSLEGQGYMDTQYF
. . TRBJ1-1 TRBV19 CASSMGSRRDSPEAFF
. . TRBJ1-6 TRBV5-1 CASSGRDPANSPLHF
. . TRBJ2-1 TRBV28 CASSLAGALNEQFF
. . TRBJ1-4 TRBV19 CASSRNREKLFF
TRBD1 . TRBJ1-2 TRBV5-6 CASSLPSWGQDFYGYTF
. . TRBJ2-5 TRBV29-1 CSVEQGIGLSETQYF
. . TRBJ1-6 TRBV14 CASSQEIGAVNSPLHF
. . TRBJ2-5 TRBV5-4 CASSLGSNAGRLETQYF
TRBD1 . TRBJ2-7 TRBV5-4 CASSKTQGSYEQYF
. . TRBJ1-3 TRBV3-1/TRBV3-2 CASSQVALSGNTIYF
. . TRBJ1-2 TRBV18 CASSPLEESGDGYTF
. . TRBJ1-5 TRBV28 CASSRAGGVQPQHF
TRBD1 . TRBJ1-5 TRBV24-1 CATSDPGQDHSNQPQHF
. . TRBJ2-5 TRBV4-2 CASSQEDSDQETQYF
TRBD1 . TRBJ2-5 TRBV5-6 CASSEGQGRLETQYF
TRBD2 . TRBJ2-7 TRBV7-9 CASSTPSGGIQEQYF